Listed here are 5 T cell receptor beta chains from one sample, sequenced in a study of T cell repertoires in cytomegalovirus infection. TCRdb independently ran MiXCR on the reads; one entry per CDR3 protein. The table records around 190,000 distinct CDR3 sequences, approximately 15% of them present only once. Material: PBMCs. These receptors all stem from a human donor in good health (CMV status not recorded). Some clones in this sample may be carry-over from other donors' samples.

The CDR3: CAISGTELYEQYF. The CDR3 DNA follows: TGTGCCATCTCCGGCACGGAACTATACGAGCAGTACTTC. V gene TRBV10-3 combines with J gene TRBJ2-7; no reliable D call. The germline V gene encodes CDR1 ENHRY and CDR2 SYGVKD. V lost 8 bases and J lost 4, with 15 bases in between. CDR3 size: 13 residues.

This clonotype has only a few counts. A read error may explain this, as a much larger clone is one base away. V and J are TRBV7-3 and TRBJ2-7; possibly TRBD2 for D (6 bases). This CDR3 is built from 14 residues. Per the germline V gene, CDR1 is SGHTA and CDR2 is FQGTGA. CDR3 sequence reads: CASSLGTGYKERYF. CDR3 nucleotide sequence: TGTGCCAGCAGCTTAGGGACTGGTTACAAGGAGCGGTACTTC.

The table lists this clonotype with a few counts. The rearrangement uses TRBV6-5 and TRBJ1-2, with TRBD1 matching 8 bases. Losses at the gene ends were 8 bases for V and 3 bases for J; bases not matched to a gene: 11. Germline-derived CDR1 and CDR2 are MNHEY and SVGAGI. The CDR3 extends over 15 amino acids. The CDR3 region is CASRTSGGLDYGYTF. The DNA of the CDR3 is TGTGCCAGCCGCACGTCAGGGGGCTTGGACTATGGCTACACCTTC.

This clonotype was seen at least ten times. The chain carries TRBV15 and TRBJ2-6; no reliable D call. V dropped 0 bases and J dropped 1 base, with 13 bases sitting between them. Germline CDR1 is LNHNV and CDR2 is YYDKDF (reference sequence). The CDR3 has 18 amino acids. For the CDR3, the DNA is TGTGCCACCAGCAGAGATAAAGGGTCCTTTTCTGGGGCCAACGTCCTGACTTTC. Amino acids: CATSRDKGSFSGANVLTF.

J is TRBJ2-2 and V is TRBV5-4, with D possibly being TRBD1 (5 bases). Germline V lookup: CDR1 SGHNT, CDR2 YYREEE (reference sequence). With 3 bases removed from V and 1 base from J, the gap between germline ends came to 13 bases. CDR3 size: 16 residues. CDR3 bases: TGTGCCAGCAGCTGGACAAGATTGATGAACACCGGGGAGCTGTTTTTT. Translated: CASSWTRLMNTGELFF.